A single sample gave rise to the 18 T cell receptor beta chains below, sequenced in a study of cytomegalovirus exposure and HLA in healthy donors. Sequencing used immunoSEQ multiplex PCR; TCRdb keeps in-frame clones, though not all of them. The table has about 67,000 clones, 90% to 95% seen once; the top ten hold 0.5% to 0.65%. What was sequenced was PBMCs. All receptors come from a woman aged 18-29 years in good health and CMV-seronegative.

This sequence joins TRBV2 and TRBJ1-2, with D perhaps matching TRBD1 (6 bases). Trimming took off 6 bases at V and 4 bases at J, with 12 bases between the two ends. The CDR3 covers 13 residues. Germline V gene lookup returns CDR1 SNHLY and CDR2 FYNNEI. CDR3 bases: TGTGCCAGCAGCTTACAGGGCTCCTATGGCTACACCTTC. It codes for CASSLQGSYGYTF.

The chain joins TRBV7-9 to TRBJ1-5, with D possibly TRBD1 on 5 matching bases. V was trimmed by 1 base and J by 6 bases, leaving 16 bases between them. Per the germline V gene, CDR1 is SEHNR and CDR2 is FQNEAQ (reference sequence). CDR3 size: 16 residues. CDR3 in amino acids: CASSLEAGIGSQPQHF. The CDR3 DNA reads TGTGCCAGCAGCTTAGAGGCAGGGATCGGGAGTCAGCCCCAGCATTTT.

Worth noting for this clone: A much larger clone differs by one base, so this may be a read error. The rearrangement uses TRBV4-3 and TRBJ2-6; 7 bases match TRBD1. V was pared by 2 bases and J by 2 bases, with 3 bases of the junction left unmatched. Germline V gene data show CDR1 as LGHNA and CDR2 as YSLEER. The CDR3 has 16 residues. In DNA form, the CDR3 reads TGCGCCAGCAGCCAAAAGACAGGGACTGGGGCCAACGTCCTGACTTTC. Its protein is CASSQKTGTGANVLTF.

The rearrangement links TRBV19 to TRBJ2-1, with TRBD2 identical over 9 bases. Per the germline V gene, CDR1 is LNHDA and CDR2 is SQIVND (reference sequence). This CDR3 is 16 amino acids long. V lost 0 bases to trimming and J lost 3 bases; unmatched junction nucleotides: 3. DNA for the CDR3: TGTGCCAGTAGTATAGACCTGACTAGCGGCTACAATGAGCAGTTCTTC. Amino acid sequence: CASSIDLTSGYNEQFF.

The rearrangement uses TRBV28 and TRBJ1-2, with a possible D match to TRBD1 (5 bases). CDR3 size: 12 residues. CDR1 is MDHEN and CDR2 is SYDVKM in the germline V gene. Trimming stripped 6 bases from V and 6 bases from J, with 11 bases between. The CDR3 here is CASSSGIDGYTF. CDR3 in DNA: TGTGCCAGCAGCTCAGGGATAGATGGCTACACCTTC.

This rearrangement joins TRBV10-3 to TRBJ2-3; D unresolved. CDR3 length: 17 amino acids. Germline V gene lookup returns CDR1 ENHRY and CDR2 SYGVKD. Trimming cost V 2 bases and J 0 bases, with 15 bases left between them. CDR3 residues: CAISEPEIAFSTDTQYF. As DNA, the CDR3 is TGTGCCATCAGTGAGCCGGAGATTGCCTTTAGCACAGATACGCAGTATTTT.

The CDR3 is CAWSVPSSETQYF. The CDR3 region has the DNA TGTGCCTGGAGTGTACCTAGCAGTGAGACCCAGTACTTC. The V gene is TRBV30, the J gene TRBJ2-5; maybe TRBD2 (5 bases). Germline V gene lookup returns CDR1 GTSNPN and CDR2 SVGIG (reference sequence). This CDR3 is built from 13 residues. With 0 bases removed from V and 5 bases from J, the gap between germline ends came to 10 bases.

J is TRBJ2-1 and V is TRBV6-5; tentative D call: TRBD2 (7 bases). The germline V and J ends were trimmed by 5 bases and 8 bases, with 19 bases remaining between them. The CDR3 consists of 15 residues. Germline V lookup: CDR1 MNHEY, CDR2 SVGAGI. CDR3 in DNA: TGTGCCAGCAGTCACTTACGGGGGGCGCAGGATGAGCAGTTCTTC. This codes for CASSHLRGAQDEQFF.

This sequence joins TRBV6-1 and TRBJ2-7; D remains ambiguous. Germline V gene lookup returns CDR1 MNHNS and CDR2 SASEGT. Trimming left V 1 base short and J 3 bases short, with 4 bases between. The CDR3 extends over 12 amino acids. For the CDR3, the DNA is TGTGCCAGCAGTGAAGGTTACTACGAGCAGTACTTC. Its protein product is CASSEGYYEQYF.

The rearrangement uses TRBV30 and TRBJ1-4, with TRBD1 identical over 8 bases. Germline CDR1 is GTSNPN and CDR2 is SVGIG (reference sequence). V lost 0 bases, J lost 8 bases, and 8 bases stayed unmatched. CDR3 size: 15 residues. The chain's CDR3 is CAWSVIGQGGEKLFF. The CDR3 DNA is TGTGCCTGGAGTGTAATCGGACAGGGAGGGGAAAAACTGTTTTTT.

The rearrangement joins TRBV7-2 to TRBJ2-3, with D maybe TRBD1 (6 bases). Germline CDR1 and CDR2: SGHTA and FQGNSA. The CDR3 sequence is 17 residues long. Trimming removed 0 bases from V and 4 bases from J, with 17 bases in between. The CDR3 reads CASSLALRGVQPDTQYF. The CDR3 coding sequence is TGTGCCAGCAGCTTAGCGCTCAGGGGAGTTCAGCCAGATACGCAGTATTTT.

This chain connects TRBV5-1 to TRBJ2-6, with TRBD1 as a possible D gene (5 bases). There are 18 residues in the CDR3. V lost 0 bases, J lost 1 base, and 14 bases lay in between. In germline, CDR1 is SGHRS, CDR2 YFSETQ. The chain's CDR3 is CASSLVTGPSSGANVLTF. CDR3 nucleotide sequence: TGCGCCAGCAGCTTGGTTACAGGCCCCTCATCTGGGGCCAACGTCCTGACTTTC.

This chain links TRBV27 with TRBJ1-4; weak D call: TRBD1 (5 bases). The CDR3 consists of 15 residues. Trimming pared 0 bases from V and 10 bases from J, leaving 15 bases between. The germline V gene encodes CDR1 MNHEY and CDR2 SMNVEV (reference sequence). The CDR3 loop reads CASSLSGGGAGKLFF. CDR3 coding DNA: TGTGCCAGCAGTTTATCGGGGGGGGGAGCGGGAAAACTGTTTTTT.

Here the CDR3 reads CASWGQSYEQYF. The CDR3 nucleotides are TGCGCCAGCTGGGGACAATCCTACGAGCAGTACTTC. This chain joins TRBV5-1 and TRBJ2-7; possible D gene TRBD1, 6 bases. V was cut by 7 bases and J by 1 base, with 9 bases left in between. CDR3 length: 12 residues. The germline V gene has CDR1 SGHRS and CDR2 YFSETQ.

The chain recombines TRBV5-6 with TRBJ2-7, with TRBD1 matching over 8 bases. Germline CDR1 and CDR2: SGHDT and YYEEEE. This CDR3 spans 15 amino acids. V was clipped by 2 bases and J by 2 bases; unmatched bases: 6. The CDR3 region is CASSLLGTGTYEQYF. CDR3 nucleotides: TGTGCCAGCAGCTTACTAGGGACAGGAACCTACGAGCAGTACTTC.

The chain couples TRBV27 to TRBJ1-2; 7 bases map to TRBD1. V trimming: 10 bases; J trimming: 8 bases; junction bases outside the gene matches: 10. The CDR3 runs to 12 residues. The germline gives CDR1 MNHEY, CDR2 SMNVEV (reference sequence). In nucleotides, the CDR3 is TGTGCCACCCGACAGGGAATGAAAGGCTACACCTTC. Translation: CATRQGMKGYTF.

The chain joins TRBV11-3 to TRBJ1-1, with D unclear. V lost 3 bases and J lost 1, with 6 bases in between. Germline values: CDR1 SGHNT, CDR2 YENEEA. The CDR3 sequence is 13 residues long. Here the CDR3 reads CASSFTSNTEAFF. In DNA form, the CDR3 reads TGTGCCAGCAGCTTTACTTCGAACACTGAAGCTTTCTTT.

The chain uses TRBV5-1 and TRBJ1-1, with D maybe TRBD1 (5 bases). Trimming removed 0 bases at V and 7 bases at J, with 13 bases between. CDR3 length: 14 residues. Germline lookup yields CDR1 SGHRS and CDR2 YFSETQ. The CDR3: CASSLAEGQNEAFF. The CDR3 DNA reads as TGCGCCAGCAGCTTGGCGGAGGGGCAAAATGAAGCTTTCTTT.